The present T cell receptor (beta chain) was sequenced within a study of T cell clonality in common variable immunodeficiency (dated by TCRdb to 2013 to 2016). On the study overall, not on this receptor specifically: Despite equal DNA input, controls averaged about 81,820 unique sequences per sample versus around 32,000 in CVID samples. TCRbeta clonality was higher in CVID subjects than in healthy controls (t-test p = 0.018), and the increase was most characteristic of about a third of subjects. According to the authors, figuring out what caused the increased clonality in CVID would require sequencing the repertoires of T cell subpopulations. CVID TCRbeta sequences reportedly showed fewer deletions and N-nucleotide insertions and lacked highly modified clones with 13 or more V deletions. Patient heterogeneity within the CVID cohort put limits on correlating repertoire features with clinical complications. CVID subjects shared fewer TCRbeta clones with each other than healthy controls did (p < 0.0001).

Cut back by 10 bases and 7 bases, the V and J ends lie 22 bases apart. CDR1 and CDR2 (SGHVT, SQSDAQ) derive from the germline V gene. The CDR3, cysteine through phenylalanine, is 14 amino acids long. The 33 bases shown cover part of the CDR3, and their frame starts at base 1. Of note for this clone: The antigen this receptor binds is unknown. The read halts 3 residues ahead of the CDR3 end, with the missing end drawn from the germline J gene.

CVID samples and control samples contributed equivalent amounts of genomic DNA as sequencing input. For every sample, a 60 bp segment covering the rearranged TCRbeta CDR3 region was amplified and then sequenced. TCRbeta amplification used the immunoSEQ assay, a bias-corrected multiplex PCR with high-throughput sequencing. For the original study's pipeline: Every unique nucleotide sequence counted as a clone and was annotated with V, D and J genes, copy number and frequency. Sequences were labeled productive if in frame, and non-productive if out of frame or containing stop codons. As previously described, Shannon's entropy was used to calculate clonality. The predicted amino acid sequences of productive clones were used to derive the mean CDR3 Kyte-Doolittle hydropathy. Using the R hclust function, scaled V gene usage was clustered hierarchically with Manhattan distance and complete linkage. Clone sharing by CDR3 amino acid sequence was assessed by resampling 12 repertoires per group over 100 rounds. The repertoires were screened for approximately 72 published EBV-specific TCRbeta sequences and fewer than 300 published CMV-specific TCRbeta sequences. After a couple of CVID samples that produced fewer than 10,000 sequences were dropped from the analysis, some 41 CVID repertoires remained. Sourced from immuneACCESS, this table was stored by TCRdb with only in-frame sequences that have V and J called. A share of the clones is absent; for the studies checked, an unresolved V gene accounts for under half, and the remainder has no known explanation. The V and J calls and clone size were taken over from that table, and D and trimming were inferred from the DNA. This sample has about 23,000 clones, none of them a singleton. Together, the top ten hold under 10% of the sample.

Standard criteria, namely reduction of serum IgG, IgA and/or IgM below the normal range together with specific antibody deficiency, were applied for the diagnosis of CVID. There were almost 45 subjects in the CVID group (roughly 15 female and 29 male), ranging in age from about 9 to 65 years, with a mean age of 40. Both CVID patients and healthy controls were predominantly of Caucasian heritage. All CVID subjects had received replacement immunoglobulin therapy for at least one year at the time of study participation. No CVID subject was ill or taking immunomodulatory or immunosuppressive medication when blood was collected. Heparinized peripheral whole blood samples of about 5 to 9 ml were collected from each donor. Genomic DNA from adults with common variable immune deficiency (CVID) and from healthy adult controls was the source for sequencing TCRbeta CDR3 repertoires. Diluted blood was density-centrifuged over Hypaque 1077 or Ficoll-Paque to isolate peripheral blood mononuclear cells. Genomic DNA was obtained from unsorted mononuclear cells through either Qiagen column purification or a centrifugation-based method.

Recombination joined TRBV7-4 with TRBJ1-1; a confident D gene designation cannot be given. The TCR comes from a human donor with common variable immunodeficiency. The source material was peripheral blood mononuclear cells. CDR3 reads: CATTFTLILFEAFF. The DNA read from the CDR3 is TGTGCCACCACCTTCACCCTTATCCTATTTGAA.